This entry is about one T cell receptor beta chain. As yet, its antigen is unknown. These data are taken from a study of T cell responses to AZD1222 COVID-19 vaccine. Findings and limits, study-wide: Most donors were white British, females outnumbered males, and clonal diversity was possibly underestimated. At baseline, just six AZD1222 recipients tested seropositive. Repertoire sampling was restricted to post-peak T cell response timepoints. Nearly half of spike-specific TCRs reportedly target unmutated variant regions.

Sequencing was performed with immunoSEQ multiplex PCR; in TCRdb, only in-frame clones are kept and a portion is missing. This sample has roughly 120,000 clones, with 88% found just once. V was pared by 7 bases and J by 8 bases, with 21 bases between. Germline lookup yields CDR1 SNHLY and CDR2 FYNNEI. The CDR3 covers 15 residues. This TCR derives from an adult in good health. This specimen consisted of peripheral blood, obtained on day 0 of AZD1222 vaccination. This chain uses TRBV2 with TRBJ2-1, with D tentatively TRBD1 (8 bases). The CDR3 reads CASNQGAHSGDEQFF. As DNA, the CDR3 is TGTGCCAGCAACCAGGGGGCCCACAGCGGGGATGAGCAGTTCTTC.